This passage covers 2 T cell receptor beta chains from one sample sequenced in a study of graft-versus-host responses after intestinal transplantation. Data came from immunoSEQ multiplex PCR; TCRdb stores just in-frame clones and leaves some out. The sample holds under 15,000 clones; about a third are singletons and the top ten take about 3.2%. Plating of some 200,000 CFSE-labeled responder cells was done together with some 200,000 irradiated, violet-dye-labeled stimulator cells. The sequenced sample was alloreactive CD8+ T cells from a mixed lymphocyte reaction culture, obtained before intestinal transplant. Subset in this sample: CFSE-low proliferating T cells sorted from roughly 6-day pre-transplant mixed lymphocyte reaction (GvH or HvG direction). The receptors stem from a human patient who received an intestinal transplant.

A few counts support this clone. V is TRBV2 and J is TRBJ2-1; TRBD2 matches at 10 bases. V shed 1 base and J 5 bases; nucleotides not matched to a gene: 8. From germline, CDR1 is SNHLY and CDR2 FYNNEI. CDR3 size: 17 residues. DNA of the CDR3: TGTGCCAGCAGTGAAGGTTGGGGAGCGGGAGGGGACAATGAGCAGTTCTTC. Protein product: CASSEGWGAGGDNEQFF.

The chain uses TRBV18 and TRBJ2-4; 11 positions agree with TRBD1. Trimming removed 4 bases from V and 3 bases from J; junction bases left unmatched: 14. The germline CDR1 and CDR2 sequences are KGHSH and LQKENI. The CDR3 loop spans 19 amino acids. The CDR3 region is CASSQFRTGGTGGKNIQYF. As DNA, the CDR3 is TGTGCCAGCTCACAATTCCGGACAGGGGGCACGGGGGGCAAAAACATTCAGTACTTC.